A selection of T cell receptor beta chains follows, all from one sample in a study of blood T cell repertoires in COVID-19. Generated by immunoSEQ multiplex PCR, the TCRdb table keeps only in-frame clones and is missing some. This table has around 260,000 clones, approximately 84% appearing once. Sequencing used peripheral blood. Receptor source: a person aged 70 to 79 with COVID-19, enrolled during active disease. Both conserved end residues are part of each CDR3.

CDR3: CAWTSGSTDTQYF
V: TRBV30
J: TRBJ2-3

CDR3: CASSTGARRGVSEAFF
V: TRBV7-2
J: TRBJ1-1

CDR3: CASRPNLAIQNIQYF
V: TRBV6-5
J: TRBJ2-4

CDR3: CATSQFDRGMYTDTQYF
V: TRBV24-1
J: TRBJ2-3

CDR3: CASSIDQGNQPQHF
V: TRBV19
J: TRBJ1-5

CDR3: CASSQRFPGGSSGDNEQFF
V: TRBV7-2
J: TRBJ2-1

CDR3: CASSGTGAPSYGYTF
V: TRBV6-5
J: TRBJ1-2

CDR3: CASSLVSLISTDTQYF
V: TRBV7-9
J: TRBJ2-3

CDR3: CASSFTLWNRDRGSNQPQHF
V: TRBV28
J: TRBJ1-5

CDR3: CASSSGKNYGYTF
V: TRBV10-2
J: TRBJ1-2

CDR3: CASSLAIPTGGQFF
V: TRBV7-6
J: TRBJ2-1

CDR3: CASSLLAGAPTGELFF
V: TRBV5-1
J: TRBJ2-2

CDR3: CASSPPRRTGPSTDTQYF
V: TRBV5-6
J: TRBJ2-3

CDR3: CAWSVGGGYDNEQFF
V: TRBV30
J: TRBJ2-1

CDR3: CSVQRPRSNYGYTF
V: TRBV29-1
J: TRBJ1-2

CDR3: CTSSQDRASVPVSYGDYEQYF
V: TRBV1
J: TRBJ2-7

CDR3: CASSREQGLVSPLHF
V: TRBV14
J: TRBJ1-6

CDR3: CASSVYRNSPLHF
V: TRBV9
J: TRBJ1-6

CDR3: CASSVSGGRVGYQETQYF
V: TRBV9
J: TRBJ2-5

CDR3: CASSDSILGAGRTDTQYF
V: TRBV6-4
J: TRBJ2-3

CDR3: CASSVGQGSYDTEAFF
V: TRBV9
J: TRBJ1-1

CDR3: CASSSLIGTGSSYEQYF
V: TRBV5-5
J: TRBJ2-7

CDR3: CASSQISGSRSYNEQFF
V: TRBV14
J: TRBJ2-1